This TCR beta chain was sequenced during a study of spatial heterogeneity in lung cancer. On the study more broadly: Raw reads contained each unique TCR and UMI combination more than ten times on average.

Points from the study as a whole: Ubiquitous expanded tumor TCRs surfaced in blood more at resection than they did at follow-up.

One entry per CDR3 protein, called by TCRdb with MiXCR from the 5' RACE reads. This sample carries some 83,000 distinct CDR3 sequences, more than 15% of them seen once, and the ten largest clones take 6.2%. A remark on this clonotype: Its antigen is unknown.

The time point here: sample taken at primary tumor resection. Tumor, nontumor lung or frozen PBMC supplied whole RNA, sequenced without sorting. The sequencing used PBMCs, collected at surgery. This sequence originates from a male donor with early-stage non-small cell lung cancer.

The CDR3 coding sequence is TGTGCCAGCTCAATCGGACAGGCCATTAGCAATCAGCCCCAGCATTTT. Amino acids: CASSIGQAISNQPQHF. The V gene is TRBV18, the J gene TRBJ1-5; 7 bases are a match to TRBD1. J was trimmed by 0 bases and V by 5 bases; bases with no gene match: 7. CDR3 length: 16 amino acids. Germline CDR1 is KGHSH and CDR2 is LQKENI. Full variable domain (missing parts from reference TRBV18 and TRBJ1-5): NAGVMQNPRHLVRRRGQEARLRCSPMKGHSHVYWYRQLPEEGLKFMVYLQKENIIDESGMPKERFSAEFPKEGPSILRIQQVVRGDSAAYFCASSIGQAISNQPQHFGDGTRLSIL.